A selection of T cell receptor beta chains follows, all from one sample in a study of T cells after yellow fever vaccination. TCRdb recomputed calls from the 5' RACE reads with MiXCR, one row per CDR3 protein. The sample yields 500,000 to 550,000 distinct CDR3 sequences, less than 25% seen once. Source: PBMCs, taken about 21 days after the first yellow fever vaccination. The receptors originated from a man younger than 30 who received the YFV17D yellow fever vaccine. Each CDR3 is given with its conserved first and last residue. Fields, in order: D gene, V gene, clone size, J gene, CDR3 protein, CDR3 DNA. The D gene is left open where the match is weak. Some rows mark clone size as missing; the rest say once, few, many or name a class of expanded clone.

d_call: TRBD1
v_call: TRBV5-1
clone_size: NA
j_call: TRBJ2-5
cdr3_aa: CASSLFDRGKETQYF
cdr3_nt: TGCGCCAGCAGCTTATTCGACAGGGGAAAAGAGACCCAGTACTTC

d_call: TRBD1
v_call: TRBV29-1
clone_size: few
j_call: TRBJ2-5
cdr3_aa: CSVGNPGQAGETQYF
cdr3_nt: TGCAGCGTTGGCAATCCGGGACAGGCGGGGGAGACCCAGTACTTC

d_call: TRBD1
v_call: TRBV11-2
clone_size: NA
j_call: TRBJ1-1
cdr3_aa: CASSLDPRQGGEAFF
cdr3_nt: TGTGCCAGCAGCTTAGATCCCAGACAGGGCGGTGAAGCTTTCTTT

d_call: NA
v_call: TRBV4-1
clone_size: few
j_call: TRBJ2-1
cdr3_aa: CASSHPPYNEQFF
cdr3_nt: TGCGCCAGCAGCCATCCACCCTACAATGAGCAGTTCTTC

d_call: TRBD1
v_call: TRBV6-2/TRBV6-3
clone_size: few
j_call: TRBJ2-7
cdr3_aa: CASSIPGQGYSSYEQYF
cdr3_nt: TGTGCCAGCAGTATACCGGGACAGGGGTATTCCTCCTACGAGCAGTACTTC

d_call: NA
v_call: TRBV28
clone_size: NA
j_call: TRBJ1-3
cdr3_aa: CASSWGRASGNTIYF
cdr3_nt: TGTGCCAGCAGCTGGGGCAGGGCCTCTGGAAACACCATATATTTT

d_call: TRBD2
v_call: TRBV9
clone_size: NA
j_call: TRBJ2-3
cdr3_aa: CASSVGVSGADTQYF
cdr3_nt: TGTGCCAGCAGCGTAGGTGTTAGCGGGGCAGATACGCAGTATTTT

d_call: NA
v_call: TRBV7-6
clone_size: many
j_call: TRBJ2-5
cdr3_aa: CASSRKRLGFKGRETQYF
cdr3_nt: TGTGCCAGCAGCCGGAAACGACTAGGTTTTAAAGGGCGTGAGACCCAGTACTTC

d_call: NA
v_call: TRBV5-4
clone_size: few
j_call: TRBJ2-5
cdr3_aa: CASSLAPGAETQYF
cdr3_nt: TGTGCCAGCAGCTTGGCCCCAGGGGCGGAGACCCAGTACTTC

d_call: TRBD2
v_call: TRBV7-2
clone_size: many
j_call: TRBJ2-2
cdr3_aa: CASSPRLALIGGELFF
cdr3_nt: TGTGCCAGCAGCCCAAGACTAGCGCTCATTGGCGGGGAGCTGTTTTTT

d_call: TRBD1
v_call: TRBV12-3/TRBV12-4
clone_size: many
j_call: TRBJ2-3
cdr3_aa: CATDRGRTQYF
cdr3_nt: TGTGCCACGGACAGGGGACGGACGCAGTATTTT

d_call: NA
v_call: TRBV12-3/TRBV12-4
clone_size: NA
j_call: TRBJ2-3
cdr3_aa: CASSRNPTSTDTQYF
cdr3_nt: TGTGCCAGCAGTCGCAACCCGACTAGCACAGATACGCAGTATTTT